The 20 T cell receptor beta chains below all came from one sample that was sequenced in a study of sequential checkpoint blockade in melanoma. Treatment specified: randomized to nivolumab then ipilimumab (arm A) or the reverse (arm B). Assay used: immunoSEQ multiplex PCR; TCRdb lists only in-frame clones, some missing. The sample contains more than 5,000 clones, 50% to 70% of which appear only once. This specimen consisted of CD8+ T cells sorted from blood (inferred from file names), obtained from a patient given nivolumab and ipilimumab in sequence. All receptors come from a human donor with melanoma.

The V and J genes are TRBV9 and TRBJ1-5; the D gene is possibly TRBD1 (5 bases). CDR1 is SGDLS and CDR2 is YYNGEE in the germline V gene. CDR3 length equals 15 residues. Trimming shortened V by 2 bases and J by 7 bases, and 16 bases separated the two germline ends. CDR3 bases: TGTGCCAGCAGCGTGGGAGGGGCCCCCCACCAGCCCCAGCATTTT. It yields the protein CASSVGGAPHQPQHF.

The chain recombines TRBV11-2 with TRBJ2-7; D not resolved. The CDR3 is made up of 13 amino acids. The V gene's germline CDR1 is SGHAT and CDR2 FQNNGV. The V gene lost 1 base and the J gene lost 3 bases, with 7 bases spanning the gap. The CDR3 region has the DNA TGTGCCAGCAGCTTAGTGGCCCGCTACGAGCAGTACTTC. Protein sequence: CASSLVARYEQYF.

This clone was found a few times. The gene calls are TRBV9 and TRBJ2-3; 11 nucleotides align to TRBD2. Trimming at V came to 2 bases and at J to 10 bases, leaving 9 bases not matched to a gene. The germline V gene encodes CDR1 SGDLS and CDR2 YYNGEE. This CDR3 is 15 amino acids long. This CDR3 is CASSVGTSGTPSQYF. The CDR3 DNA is TGTGCCAGCAGCGTGGGGACTAGCGGAACCCCATCGCAGTATTTT.

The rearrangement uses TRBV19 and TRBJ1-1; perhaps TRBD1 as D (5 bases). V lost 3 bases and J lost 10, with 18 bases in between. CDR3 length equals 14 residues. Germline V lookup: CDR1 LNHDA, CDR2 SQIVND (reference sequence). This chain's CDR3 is CASSIHGTLSAAFF. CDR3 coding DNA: TGTGCCAGTAGTATCCACGGGACTCTCTCCGCAGCTTTCTTT.

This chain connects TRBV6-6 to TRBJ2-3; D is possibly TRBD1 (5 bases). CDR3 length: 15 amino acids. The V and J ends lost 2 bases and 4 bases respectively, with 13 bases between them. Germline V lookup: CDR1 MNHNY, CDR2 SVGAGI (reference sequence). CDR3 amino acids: CASSYVGVVADTQYF. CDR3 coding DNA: TGTGCCAGCAGTTACGTAGGGGTGGTGGCAGATACGCAGTATTTT.

The CDR3 DNA is TGTGCCAGCAGCTTAGGCGGAGATACGCAGTATTTT. Amino acid sequence: CASSLGGDTQYF. This rearrangement joins TRBV13 to TRBJ2-3; the D is unclear. Deletions cut 0 bases from V and 5 bases from J, with 3 bases between. This CDR3 is 12 amino acids long. CDR1 is PRHDT, CDR2 FYEKMQ, per germline (reference sequence).

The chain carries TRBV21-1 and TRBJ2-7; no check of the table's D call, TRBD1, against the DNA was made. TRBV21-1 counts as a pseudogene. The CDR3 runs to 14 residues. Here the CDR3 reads CASSIQGASYEQYF. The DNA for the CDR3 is TGTGCCAGCAGCATACAGGGGGCCTCCTACGAGCAGTACTTC.

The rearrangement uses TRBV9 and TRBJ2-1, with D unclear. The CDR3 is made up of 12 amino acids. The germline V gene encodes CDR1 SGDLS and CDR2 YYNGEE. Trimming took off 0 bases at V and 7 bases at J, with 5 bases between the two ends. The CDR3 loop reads CASSVASNEQFF. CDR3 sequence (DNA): TGTGCCAGCAGCGTAGCTAGTAATGAGCAGTTCTTC. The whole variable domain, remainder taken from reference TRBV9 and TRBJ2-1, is DSGVTQTPKHLITATGQRVTLRCSPRSGDLSVYWYQQSLDQGLQFLIQYYNGEERAKGNILERFSAQQFPDLHSELNLSSLELGDSALYFCASSVASNEQFFGPGTRLTVL.

CDR3 DNA: TGCAGCGTTGAAACAGGGGAAGAGACCCAGTACTTC. This translates into CSVETGEETQYF. The genes are TRBV29-1 and TRBJ2-5, with 7 bases identical to TRBD1. V was pared by 2 bases and J by 3 bases, with 0 bases of the junction left unmatched. Germline CDR1 SQVTM, CDR2 ANQGSEA. This CDR3 is 12 amino acids long.

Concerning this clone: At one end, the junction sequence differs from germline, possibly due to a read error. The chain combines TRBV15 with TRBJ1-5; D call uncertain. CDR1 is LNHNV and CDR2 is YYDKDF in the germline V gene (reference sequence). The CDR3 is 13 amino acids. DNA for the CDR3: TGTGCCACCAGCGGTCTTAGCTATCAGCCCCAGCATTTT. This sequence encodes CATSGLSYQPQHF.

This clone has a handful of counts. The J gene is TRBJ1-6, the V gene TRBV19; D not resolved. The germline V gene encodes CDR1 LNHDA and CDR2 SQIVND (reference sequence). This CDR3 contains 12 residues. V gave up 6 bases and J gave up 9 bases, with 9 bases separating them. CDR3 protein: CASRAFGSPLHF. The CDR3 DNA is TGTGCCAGTAGAGCATTTGGTTCACCCCTCCACTTT. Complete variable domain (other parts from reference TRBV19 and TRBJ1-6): DGGITQSPKYLFRKEGQNVTLSCEQNLNHDAMYWYRQDPGQGLRLIYYSQIVNDFQKGDIAEGYSVSREKKESFPLTVTSAQKNPTAFYLCASRAFGSPLHFGNGTRLTVT.

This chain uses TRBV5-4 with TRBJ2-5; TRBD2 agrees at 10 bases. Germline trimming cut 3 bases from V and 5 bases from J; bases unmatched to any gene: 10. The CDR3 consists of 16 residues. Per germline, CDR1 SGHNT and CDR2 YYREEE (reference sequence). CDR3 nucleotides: TGTGCCAGCAGCTCCACTAGCGGGGACCTCGGGGAGACCCAGTACTTC. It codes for CASSSTSGDLGETQYF. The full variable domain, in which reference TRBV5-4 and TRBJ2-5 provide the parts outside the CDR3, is ETGVTQSPTHLIKTRGQQVTLRCSSQSGHNTVSWYQQALGQGPQFIFQYYREEENGRGNFPPRFSGLQFPNYSSELNVNALELDDSALYLCASSSTSGDLGETQYFGPGTRLLVL.

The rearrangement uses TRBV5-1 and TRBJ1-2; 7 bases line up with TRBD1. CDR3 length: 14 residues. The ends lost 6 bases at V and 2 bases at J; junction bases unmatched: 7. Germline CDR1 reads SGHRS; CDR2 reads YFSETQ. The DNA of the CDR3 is TGCGCCAGCACTGCCGACAGGGCGAACTATGGCTACACCTTC. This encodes CASTADRANYGYTF.

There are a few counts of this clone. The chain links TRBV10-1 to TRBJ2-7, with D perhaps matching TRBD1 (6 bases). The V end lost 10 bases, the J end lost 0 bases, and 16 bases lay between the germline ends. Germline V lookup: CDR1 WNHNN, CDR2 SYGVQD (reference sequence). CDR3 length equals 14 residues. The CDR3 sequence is CATSRDTSSYEQYF. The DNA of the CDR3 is TGCGCCACCAGCCGGGACACCAGCTCCTACGAGCAGTACTTC.

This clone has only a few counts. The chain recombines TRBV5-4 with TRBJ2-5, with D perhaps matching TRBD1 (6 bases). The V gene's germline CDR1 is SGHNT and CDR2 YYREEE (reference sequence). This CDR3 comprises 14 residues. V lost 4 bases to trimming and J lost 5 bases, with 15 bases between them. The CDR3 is CASSLQGGWETQYF. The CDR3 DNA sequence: TGTGCCAGCAGCCTACAGGGCGGATGGGAGACCCAGTACTTC.

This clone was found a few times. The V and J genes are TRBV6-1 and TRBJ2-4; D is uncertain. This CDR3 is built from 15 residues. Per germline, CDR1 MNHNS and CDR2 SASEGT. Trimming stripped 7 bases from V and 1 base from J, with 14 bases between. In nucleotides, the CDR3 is TGTGCCAGCAAAATAGATGGGCTCGCCAAAAACATTCAGTACTTC. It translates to CASKIDGLAKNIQYF.

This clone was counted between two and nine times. CDR3 protein: CASSQTGGSGNTIYF. CDR3 nucleotide sequence: TGTGCCAGCAGTCAAACAGGGGGCTCTGGAAACACCATATATTTT. V gene TRBV2 combines with J gene TRBJ1-3; 8 bases align to TRBD1. V was pared by 5 bases and J by 0 bases, with 3 bases of the junction left unmatched. From germline, CDR1 is SNHLY and CDR2 FYNNEI. The CDR3 sequence is 15 residues long.

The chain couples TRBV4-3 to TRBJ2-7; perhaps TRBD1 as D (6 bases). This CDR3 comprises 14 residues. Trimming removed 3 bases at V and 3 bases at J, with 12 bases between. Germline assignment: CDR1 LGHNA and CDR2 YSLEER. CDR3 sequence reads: CASSQDSLGYEQYF. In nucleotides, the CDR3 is TGCGCCAGCAGCCAGGACAGCTTGGGCTACGAGCAGTACTTC.

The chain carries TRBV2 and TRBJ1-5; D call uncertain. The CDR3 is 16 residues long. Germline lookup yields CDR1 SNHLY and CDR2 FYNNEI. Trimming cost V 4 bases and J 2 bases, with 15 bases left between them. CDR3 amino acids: CASSGQGGMGNQPQHF. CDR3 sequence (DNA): TGTGCCAGCAGTGGACAAGGAGGGATGGGCAATCAGCCCCAGCATTTT.

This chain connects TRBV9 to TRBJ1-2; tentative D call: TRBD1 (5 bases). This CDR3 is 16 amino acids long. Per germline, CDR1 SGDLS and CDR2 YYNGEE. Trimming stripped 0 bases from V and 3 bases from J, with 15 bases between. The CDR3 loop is CASSVDGRGSHYGYTF. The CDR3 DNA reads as TGTGCCAGCAGCGTAGACGGTAGGGGAAGTCACTATGGCTACACCTTC.